This entry lists 12 T cell receptor beta chains sequenced from one sample in a study of CD8 T cells in Susac syndrome. When the RNA was reverse transcribed, random hexamers were used with an input of roughly 0.5 to 1 ug. A single record per CDR3 protein comes from TCRdb applying MiXCR to the immunoSEQ multiplex PCR reads. The sample carries more than 75,000 distinct CDR3 sequences, approximately 94% recorded once. The sample taken for sequencing was CD8+ T cells from PBMCs. The receptors were sampled from a human donor in good health.

V usage is TRBV29-1 and J usage is TRBJ2-7, with 7 bases identical to TRBD2. J was trimmed by 7 bases and V by 1 base; bases with no gene match: 7. Germline lookup yields CDR1 SQVTM and CDR2 ANQGSEA. The CDR3 runs 13 residues. The CDR3 spells CSVEVGGTLEQYF. The CDR3 nucleotides are TGCAGCGTTGAAGTGGGGGGGACCTTGGAGCAGTACTTC.

The count of this clonotype is one. The genes are TRBV7-2 and TRBJ1-2; D gene ambiguous. Deletions cut 4 bases from V and 4 bases from J, with 7 bases between. Per germline, CDR1 SGHTA and CDR2 FQGNSA. This CDR3 region has 12 residues. The CDR3 DNA is TGTGCCAGCAGCTCTGACACCTATGGCTACACCTTC. This sequence encodes CASSSDTYGYTF. The full variable domain, its missing parts supplied by reference TRBV7-2 and TRBJ1-2, is GAGVSQSPSNKVTEKGKDVELRCDPISGHTALYWYRQSLGQGLEFLIYFQGNSAPDKSGLPSDRFSAERTGGSVSTLTIQRTQQEDSAVYLCASSSDTYGYTFGSGTRLTVV.

V usage is TRBV9 and J usage is TRBJ2-1; TRBD1 matches at 8 bases. The germline gives CDR1 SGDLS, CDR2 YYNGEE. This CDR3 region has 16 residues. After removal of 4 bases from V and 1 base from J, the junction contained 7 bases not matched to a gene. DNA for the CDR3: TGTGCCAGCAGCCCCCCGCGGGACAGGTCCTACAATGAGCAGTTCTTC. It codes for CASSPPRDRSYNEQFF.

The chain combines TRBV13 with TRBJ1-2, with D tentatively TRBD1 (5 bases). This CDR3 has 16 residues. CDR1 and CDR2 from the germline V gene are PRHDT and FYEKMQ (reference sequence). The ends were cut back, 0 bases at V and 4 bases at J, with 15 bases in the middle. This CDR3 is CASSLGRGGGGYGYTF. The CDR3 DNA sequence: TGTGCCAGCAGCTTAGGTAGAGGCGGTGGGGGCTATGGCTACACCTTC.

The rearrangement joins TRBV6-2 or TRBV6-3 to TRBJ1-1; D might be TRBD1 (5 bases). V gave up 6 bases and J gave up 1 base, with 12 bases separating them. Per germline, CDR1 MNHEY and CDR2 SVGEGT. The CDR3 is made up of 14 amino acids. The CDR3 sequence: CASSLMGGNTEAFF. The DNA for the CDR3 is TGTGCCAGCAGCCTGATGGGGGGGAACACTGAAGCTTTCTTT.

The chain links TRBV7-9 to TRBJ2-1, with 8 bases identical to TRBD1. After removal of 5 bases from V and 3 bases from J, the junction contained 9 bases not matched to a gene. The CDR3 length is 16 residues. Germline lookup yields CDR1 SEHNR and CDR2 FQNEAQ (reference sequence). CDR3 DNA sequence: TGTGCCAGCAGCCCTAGGCAGGGGGCCCTCTACAATGAGCAGTTCTTC. It yields the protein CASSPRQGALYNEQFF.

The chain recombines TRBV12-3 or TRBV12-4 with TRBJ2-1; 7 bases align to TRBD2. The trim removed 6 bases at V and 0 bases at J, leaving 8 bases unmatched. The CDR3 totals 16 residues. The CDR3 nucleotides read TGTGCCAGCAGCGCGACGACGGGGGGCTCCTACAATGAGCAGTTCTTC. Residues: CASSATTGGSYNEQFF.

The gene calls are TRBV7-9 and TRBJ2-2; D is ambiguous. This CDR3 has 14 amino acids. Trimming removed 3 bases at V and 2 bases at J, with 7 bases between. Germline values: CDR1 SEHNR, CDR2 FQNEAQ (reference sequence). The DNA of the CDR3 is TGTGCCAGCAGCTTGGGCGGTAACACCGGGGAGCTGTTTTTT. Translated: CASSLGGNTGELFF.

J is TRBJ2-5 and V is TRBV13; 7 nucleotides agree with TRBD2. Germline CDR1 reads PRHDT; CDR2 reads FYEKMQ (reference sequence). The CDR3 runs to 15 residues. J lost 6 bases, V lost 7 bases, and 14 bases had no gene match. CDR3 protein: CASTTLADPGKTQYF. The CDR3, as DNA: TGTGCCAGCACCACTCTAGCGGACCCAGGGAAGACCCAGTACTTC.

This CDR3 reads CASRSVRQEGYTF. In DNA form, the CDR3 reads TGTGCCAGCAGGAGCGTTCGTCAAGAAGGCTACACCTTC. This chain connects TRBV12-3 or TRBV12-4 to TRBJ1-2; the D is unclear. The CDR3 sequence is 13 residues long. Trimming took off 6 bases at V and 8 bases at J, with 16 bases between the two ends.

The rearrangement links TRBV4-1 to TRBJ2-3; possible D gene TRBD1, 7 bases. Germline values: CDR1 MGHRA, CDR2 YSYEKL. Trimming took off 4 bases at V and 5 bases at J, with 16 bases between the two ends. The CDR3 extends over 15 amino acids. The CDR3 DNA reads as TGCGCCAGCAGCCCAGGAGGGACAGTCGAAGATACGCAGTATTTT. It encodes CASSPGGTVEDTQYF.

V usage is TRBV20-1 and J usage is TRBJ1-5; D is ambiguous. Trimming removed 0 bases at V and 4 bases at J, with 7 bases between. The CDR3 covers 13 residues. Germline assignment: CDR1 DFQATT and CDR2 SNEGSKA (reference sequence). CDR3 bases: TGCAGTGCTAGAGATTCCACTAATCAGCCCCAGCATTTT. Translating gives CSARDSTNQPQHF.